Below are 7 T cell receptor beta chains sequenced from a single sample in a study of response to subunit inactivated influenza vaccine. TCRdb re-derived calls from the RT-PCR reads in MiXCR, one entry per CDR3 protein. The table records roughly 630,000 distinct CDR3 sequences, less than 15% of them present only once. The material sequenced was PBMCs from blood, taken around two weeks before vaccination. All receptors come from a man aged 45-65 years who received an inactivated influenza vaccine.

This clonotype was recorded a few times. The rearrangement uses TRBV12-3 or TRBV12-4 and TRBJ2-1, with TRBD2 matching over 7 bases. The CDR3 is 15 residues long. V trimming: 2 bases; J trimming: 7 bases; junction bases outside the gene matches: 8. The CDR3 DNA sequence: TGTGCCAGCAGTTTAATTTCCGGGAGGTCGAATGAGCAGTTCTTC. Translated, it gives CASSLISGRSNEQFF.

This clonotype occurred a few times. CDR3 residues: CASSFSGQGRIAFF. The CDR3 DNA follows: TGTGCCAGCAGCTTCTCCGGACAGGGGCGCATAGCTTTCTTT. The rearrangement joins TRBV7-2 to TRBJ1-1; TRBD1 matches at 9 bases. V lost 3 bases and J lost 10; bases outside the gene matches: 9. Per the germline V gene, CDR1 is SGHTA and CDR2 is FQGNSA. CDR3 length equals 14 residues.

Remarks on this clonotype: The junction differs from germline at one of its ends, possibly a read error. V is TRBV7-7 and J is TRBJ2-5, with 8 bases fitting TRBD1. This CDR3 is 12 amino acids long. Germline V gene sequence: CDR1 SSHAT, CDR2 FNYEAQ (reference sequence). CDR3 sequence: CASSLETGAQYF. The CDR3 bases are TGTGCTAGCAGCTTAGAGACAGGGGCCCAGTACTTC.

The CDR3 loop is CASSLGQTIQETQYF. Here the CDR3 DNA reads TGTGCCAGCAGCTTAGGACAGACAATACAAGAGACCCAGTACTTC. The chain joins TRBV11-2 to TRBJ2-5, with D tentatively TRBD1 (5 bases). V dropped 1 base and J dropped 2 bases, with 11 bases sitting between them. CDR1 SGHAT and CDR2 FQNNGV come from the germline V gene. The CDR3 covers 15 residues. Together with reference TRBV11-2 and TRBJ2-5, the CDR3 gives the full variable domain: EAGVAQSPRYKIIEKRQSVAFWCNPISGHATLYWYQQILGQGPKLLIQFQNNGVVDDSQLPKDRFSAERLKGVDSTLKIQPAKLEDSAVYLCASSLGQTIQETQYFGPGTRLLVL.

CDR3 bases: TGCGCCAGCAGCCAACAGGTGGTTCTAGACGTCGAGCAGTACTTC. As protein: CASSQQVVLDVEQYF. V usage is TRBV4-1 and J usage is TRBJ2-7, with unresolved D. In germline, CDR1 is MGHRA, CDR2 YSYEKL. The CDR3 is made up of 15 amino acids. The V end lost 2 bases, the J end lost 6 bases, and 17 bases lay between the germline ends.

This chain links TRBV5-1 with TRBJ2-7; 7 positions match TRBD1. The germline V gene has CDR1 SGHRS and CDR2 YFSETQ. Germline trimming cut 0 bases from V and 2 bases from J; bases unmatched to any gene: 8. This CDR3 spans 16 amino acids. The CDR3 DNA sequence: TGCGCCAGCAGCTTGGGATCACAGGGGATCGCCTACGAGCAGTACTTC. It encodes CASSLGSQGIAYEQYF.

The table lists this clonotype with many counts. Here the CDR3 DNA reads TGCGCCAGCAGCCCGCGTCCTACAAGAGACTCTGGAAACACCATATATTTT. Translation: CASSPRPTRDSGNTIYF. The rearrangement joins TRBV5-1 to TRBJ1-3; unclear D gene. The CDR3 totals 17 residues. V lost 4 bases and J lost 0, with 17 bases in between. Germline values: CDR1 SGHRS, CDR2 YFSETQ.